Each of the 27 T cell receptor beta chains below was sequenced from the same sample in a study of blood T cells in healthy people across ages. A sample-barcoded 5' primer and a J-beta primer mix were used in a second PCR of roughly 7 to 12 cycles. MiXCR, applied by TCRdb to the 5' RACE reads, yields one record per CDR3 protein. Of fewer than 2,000,000 distinct CDR3 sequences listed, about two fifths are singletons. Sequencing was done on a sample of blood. The receptors here all came from a human donor in good health.

Only one count was recorded for this clonotype. A much larger clone differs by one base, so this may be a read error. The chain uses TRBV5-1 and TRBJ1-6, with D possibly matching TRBD1 (5 bases). Trimming took 5 bases from V and 9 from J, leaving 12 bases between them. Germline V gives CDR1 SGHRS, CDR2 YFSETQ. The CDR3 runs to 13 residues. The DNA of the CDR3 is TGCGCCAGCAGGGCCCGGGACGCTTCACCCCTCCACTTT. Translated: CASRARDASPLHF.

Comment on this clonotype: The germline gene is not matched at one end of the junction; a read error may be the cause. The CDR3 protein is CASSSGLTGNTLYF. The CDR3 DNA sequence: TGTGCCAGCAGTTCGGGACTTACTGGAAACACCCTATATTTT. V usage is TRBV6-6 and J usage is TRBJ1-3; D is possibly TRBD1 (5 bases). The germline CDR1 and CDR2 sequences are MNHNY and SVGAGI (reference sequence). The CDR3 loop spans 14 amino acids.

The chain uses TRBV12-3 or TRBV12-4 and TRBJ2-3, with a possible D match to TRBD1 (5 bases). The V gene lost 7 bases and the J gene lost 2 bases, with 19 bases spanning the gap. The CDR3 runs to 16 residues. Here the CDR3 reads CASKWAGNWDTDTQYF. The CDR3 DNA sequence: TGTGCCAGCAAGTGGGCAGGGAATTGGGACACAGATACGCAGTATTTT.

The chain employs TRBV12-3 or TRBV12-4 and TRBJ1-1, with D unresolved. CDR3 length: 15 amino acids. With 3 bases removed from V and 0 bases from J, the gap between germline ends came to 11 bases. CDR3 DNA sequence: TGTGCCAGCAGTTTTGTAGGGCAGATGAACACTGAAGCTTTCTTT. It encodes CASSFVGQMNTEAFF.

The sample holds a few counts of this clonotype. The chain uses TRBV20-1 and TRBJ1-1; 9 nucleotides agree with TRBD1. CDR1 is DFQATT, CDR2 SNEGSKA, per germline (reference sequence). The CDR3 length is 13 residues. Trimming removed 4 bases from V and 1 base from J; junction bases left unmatched: 1. As DNA, the CDR3 is TGCAGTGCTACGACAGGGGGGAACACTGAAGCTTTCTTT. Translated: CSATTGGNTEAFF.

In this sample, this clonotype turned up a few times. The V gene is TRBV12-3 or TRBV12-4, the J gene TRBJ2-1, with D unclear. The CDR3 is made up of 19 amino acids. Trimming shortened V by 3 bases and J by 0 bases, and 21 bases separated the two germline ends. CDR3 DNA sequence: TGTGCCAGCAGTTTTCCGGCAGGTGACCTCATGAGCTCCTACAATGAGCAGTTCTTC. Its protein is CASSFPAGDLMSSYNEQFF.

The CDR3 is CASSRRVQGDEQYF. Written as DNA, the CDR3 is TGTGCCAGCAGCAGGCGCGTACAGGGGGACGAGCAGTACTTC. The chain couples TRBV14 to TRBJ2-7, with 8 bases that match TRBD1. Trimming removed 5 bases from V and 5 bases from J; junction bases left unmatched: 8. The CDR3 is 14 amino acids. CDR1 is SGHDN, CDR2 FVKESK, per germline.

This clonotype was counted a few times. V usage is TRBV4-1 and J usage is TRBJ1-2; D is perhaps TRBD1 (5 bases). Germline V gene lookup returns CDR1 MGHRA and CDR2 YSYEKL. With 3 bases removed from V and 3 bases from J, the gap between germline ends came to 11 bases. CDR3 length: 14 amino acids. The CDR3 DNA reads as TGCGCCAGCAGCCATTGGGGGTCGGACTATGGCTACACCTTC. Translation gives CASSHWGSDYGYTF.

The chain uses TRBV12-3 or TRBV12-4 and TRBJ2-4; D is tentatively TRBD1 or TRBD2 (7 bases each). The J call may be incorrect, as the DNA end agrees better with TRBJ2-7. The CDR3 contains 15 residues. DNA for the CDR3: TGTGCCAGCAGTTCAGGGGGGGCCGGTGGACACGAGCAGTACTTC. Its protein is CASSSGGAGGHEQYF.

This clonotype was recorded only once. This chain links TRBV15 with TRBJ2-7; 8 nucleotides match TRBD2. The V gene's germline CDR1 is LNHNV and CDR2 YYDKDF (reference sequence). The CDR3 is 16 amino acids. Trimming cost V 1 base and J 7 bases; bases outside gene matches: 12. The CDR3 DNA is TGTGCCACCAGCAGAGGAACTAGCGGTTCCCACAATGAGCAGTACTTC. Encoded protein: CATSRGTSGSHNEQYF.

The chain joins TRBV4-2 to TRBJ2-4; D unclear. The DNA end is a closer match to TRBJ2-7, so the J assignment may be wrong. Per the germline V gene, CDR1 is LGHNA and CDR2 is YNFKEQ. The CDR3 length is 13 residues. In DNA form, the CDR3 reads TGTGCCAGCAGCCACCCACCAGCCGGCGAGCAGTACTTC. Its translation is CASSHPPAGEQYF.

The genes are TRBV3-1 and TRBJ2-2; TRBD2 aligns across 7 bases. J gave up 3 bases and V 4 bases, and 5 bases lay outside the gene matches. The CDR3 totals 15 residues. From germline, CDR1 is LGHDT and CDR2 YNNKEL (reference sequence). This chain's CDR3 is CASSLRGRDTGELFF. CDR3 bases: TGTGCCAGCAGCCTACGGGGGAGGGACACCGGGGAGCTGTTTTTT.

The chain combines TRBV6-2 or TRBV6-3 with TRBJ2-1; tentatively, D is TRBD2 (6 bases). Germline CDR1 MNHEY, CDR2 SVGEGT. This CDR3 contains 18 residues. V was shortened by 4 bases and J by 0 bases, with 19 bases between the two germline ends. CDR3 bases: TGTGCCAGCAGTTGGGGACTTTGGGGGGAAGGCTCCTACAATGAGCAGTTCTTC. Translating it yields CASSWGLWGEGSYNEQFF.

This clonotype was recorded at least ten times. The CDR3 DNA reads TGCAGCGCAACCGGGACATACTACGAGCAGTACTTC. Translated, it gives CSATGTYYEQYF. The V and J genes are TRBV29-1 and TRBJ2-7; D is possibly TRBD1 (6 bases). This CDR3 has 12 residues. Germline V lookup: CDR1 SQVTM, CDR2 ANQGSEA. The germline V and J ends were trimmed by 7 bases and 3 bases, with 13 bases remaining between them.

This clonotype was seen a few times. This chain uses TRBV29-1 with TRBJ1-2; no definite D call. V lost 4 bases, J lost 7 bases, and 10 bases lay in between. This CDR3 is 11 amino acids long. CDR1 and CDR2 (germline): SQVTM, ANQGSEA. CDR3 DNA: TGCAGCGTTGCCGACGGGAGTGGCTACACCTTC. Protein sequence: CSVADGSGYTF. Supplemented by reference TRBV29-1 and TRBJ1-2, the full variable domain reads SAVISQKPSRDICQRGTSLTIQCQVDSQVTMMFWYRQQPGQSLTLIATANQGSEATYESGFVIDKFPISRPNLTFSTLTVSNMSPEDSSIYLCSVADGSGYTFGSGTRLTVV.

The chain couples TRBV29-1 to TRBJ1-3; no reliable D call. V was trimmed by 0 bases and J by 0 bases, leaving 12 bases between them. The CDR3 is made up of 16 amino acids. The germline gives CDR1 SQVTM, CDR2 ANQGSEA. CDR3 protein: CSVEDLSVGSGNTIYF. The CDR3 nucleotides are TGCAGCGTTGAAGATCTTTCCGTAGGCTCTGGAAACACCATATATTTT.

This clonotype turned up a few times. The V gene is TRBV7-2, the J gene TRBJ2-7; D is perhaps TRBD2 (6 bases). V gave up 3 bases and J gave up 0 bases, with 9 bases separating them. Germline V gene lookup returns CDR1 SGHTA and CDR2 FQGNSA. CDR3 size: 14 residues. CDR3 residues: CASSFGGDSYEQYF. CDR3 nucleotide sequence: TGTGCCAGCAGCTTCGGGGGTGACTCCTACGAGCAGTACTTC.

A few counts support this clonotype. The chain employs TRBV5-1 and TRBJ1-1; the match to TRBD1 covers 8 bases. Per germline, CDR1 SGHRS and CDR2 YFSETQ. The V and J ends lost 7 bases and 5 bases, in that order; junction bases with no gene match: 10. The CDR3 has 14 amino acids. The CDR3 loop reads CASGTDRGWTEAFF. CDR3 DNA sequence: TGCGCCAGCGGGACCGACAGGGGATGGACTGAAGCTTTCTTT.

This clonotype has a handful of counts. The rearrangement links TRBV11-1 to TRBJ2-1, with TRBD2 identical over 7 bases. With 4 bases clipped from V and 8 bases from J, the junction kept 11 bases outside the gene matches. CDR3 length: 15 amino acids. Per the germline V gene, CDR1 is SGHAT and CDR2 is FQDESV (reference sequence). The CDR3 DNA reads TGTGCCAGCAGCTGGCCCCAGCGGGGAGCGGATGAGCAGTTCTTC. Residues: CASSWPQRGADEQFF.

This clonotype turned up a few times. The rearrangement joins TRBV4-3 to TRBJ1-6, with 8 nucleotides matching TRBD1. The CDR3 has 16 amino acids. Germline V lookup: CDR1 LGHNA, CDR2 YSLEER. V gave up 5 bases and J gave up 5 bases; unmatched junction bases: 8. The DNA for the CDR3 is TGCGCCAGCAGCTCCCGGACAGGGCATAATAATTCACCCCTCCACTTT. This sequence encodes CASSSRTGHNNSPLHF.

The chain recombines TRBV5-1 with TRBJ2-1; 7 positions agree with TRBD2. The DNA end is more similar to TRBJ2-7, so the J call may be wrong. Germline CDR1 is SGHRS and CDR2 is YFSETQ. This CDR3 has 16 residues. CDR3 protein: CASSLLLRGTSYEQYF. For the CDR3, the DNA is TGCGCCAGCAGCTTGCTTTTGCGGGGGACTTCCTACGAGCAGTACTTC.

Comments on this clonotype: Just one base apart from a much larger clone, this may be a read error. The chain employs TRBV7-9 and TRBJ2-7; D remains ambiguous. The CDR3 runs to 13 residues. Germline-derived CDR1 and CDR2 are SEHNR and FQNEAQ (reference sequence). The CDR3 DNA follows: TGTGCCAACAGCCTTGACGTAGCCTACGAGCAGTACTTC. This translates into CANSLDVAYEQYF.

The rearrangement joins TRBV2 to TRBJ2-5; D ambiguous. CDR1 and CDR2 from the germline V gene are SNHLY and FYNNEI. Deletions cut 6 bases from V and 5 bases from J, with 16 bases between. The CDR3 extends over 14 amino acids. CDR3 residues: CASSPPGSRETQYF. Written as DNA, the CDR3 is TGTGCCAGCAGCCCTCCCGGGTCAAGGGAGACCCAGTACTTC.

The rearrangement joins TRBV7-6 to TRBJ2-3, with D possibly TRBD1 on 6 matching bases. The CDR3 loop spans 12 amino acids. V lost 5 bases and J 6 bases, leaving 9 bases between the germline ends. The germline V gene encodes CDR1 SGHVS and CDR2 FNYEAQ. CDR3 DNA sequence: TGTGCCAGCAGCCACCAGGGGGATACGCAGTATTTT. Protein: CASSHQGDTQYF.

This clonotype was found a few times. V usage is TRBV28 and J usage is TRBJ2-3, with TRBD1 matching 7 bases. From germline, CDR1 is MDHEN and CDR2 SYDVKM. V lost 5 bases to trimming and J lost 2 bases; unmatched junction nucleotides: 10. This CDR3 is 16 amino acids long. CDR3 bases: TGTGCCAGCAGTACACCGGGACAGCCGATCACAGATACGCAGTATTTT. This codes for CASSTPGQPITDTQYF.

V usage is TRBV29-1 and J usage is TRBJ1-2, with TRBD1 as a possible D gene (6 bases). Per germline, CDR1 SQVTM and CDR2 ANQGSEA. The CDR3 sequence is 14 residues long. V lost 4 bases to trimming and J lost 4 bases, with 16 bases between them. The CDR3 sequence: CSVAGSGDTYGYTF. CDR3 DNA sequence: TGCAGCGTTGCTGGGTCAGGGGACACCTATGGCTACACCTTC.

This clonotype was seen a few times. The chain links TRBV5-6 to TRBJ2-5; maybe TRBD2 (6 bases). This CDR3 is 15 amino acids long. The germline V gene encodes CDR1 SGHDT and CDR2 YYEEEE. Between the trimmed V and J ends, which lost 3 bases and 2 bases, there was a span of 14 bases. Written as DNA, the CDR3 is TGTGCCAGCAGCTGGAATCCCCGGGGGCAAGAGACCCAGTACTTC. Protein product: CASSWNPRGQETQYF.